This T cell receptor (beta chain) originates from a study of blood T cell repertoires in COVID-19. Study in general: From the United States, Italy and Spain came samples of acute and convalescent COVID-19. The analysed material was cDNA or gDNA that came from T cells, B-cell-depleted T cells, or PBMCs.

Study processing details: Cell counts per sample came from amplifying reference gene primers. Generated by immunoSEQ multiplex PCR, the TCRdb table keeps only in-frame clones and is missing some. D and trimming come from the DNA, and the V and J calls and clone size come from that table. This table has roughly 260,000 clones, around 92% appearing once. The CDR3 loop spans 13 amino acids. Germline lookup yields CDR1 ENHRY and CDR2 SYGVKD. With 11 bases removed from V and 7 bases from J, the gap between germline ends came to 20 bases. The sequenced sample consisted of peripheral blood. The TCR sequence derives from a person aged 18 to 30 with COVID-19, enrolled during active disease. The chain links TRBV10-3 to TRBJ1-1; D unresolved. CDR3 residues: CAHAASRANEAFF. The CDR3 bases are TGTGCCCACGCAGCGTCGAGGGCCAATGAAGCTTTCTTT.